This TCR beta chain was identified in a study of cytotoxic CD8 clonotypes in ibrutinib-treated CLL (dated by TCRdb to about 2021). In terms of the full investigation: In this cohort, some 14 patients were treatment-naive and ten to twelve were relapsed/refractory, while under 18 had unmutated IGHV. Responses were partial in roughly 24 patients and complete in 2; after median 68 months follow-up, roughly 14 stayed in remission and some twelve progressed. Response samples were taken after a median of about a year on treatment, ranging from about 6 to 36 months. An average of approximately 260,000 productive templates and some 100,000 productive rearrangements was obtained per sample. Longitudinal samples were obtainable from about 30% of the roughly 86 participants in the trial. Cryopreserved peripheral blood mononuclear cells were collected at three points: before therapy, at response, and at either sustained remission or disease progression. Patients were still on ibrutinib when every remission and progressive disease sample was collected.

The goal of deep resolution MiSeq sequencing was a depth between 1 in 1 million and 1 in 200,000 T cells, and coverage averaged 10x per clonotype. TCR beta libraries were generated with the immunoSEQ hsTCRB Kit. On the study's bioinformatics: The data were analyzed with ImmunoSEQ Analyzer and ImmunoSEQ Data Assistant, and V, D and J gene assignments followed IMGT definitions. Clonality, which ranges from 0 to 1, was calculated as one minus the normalized Shannon entropy of productive rearrangement frequencies. Only overrepresented clonotypes making up at least 0.05% of the repertoire of each patient were included in the public clonotype analysis. Some 13 repertoires from age-matched healthy donors, obtained from immuneACCESS, served as clonality controls. Drawn from immuneACCESS, this table holds only the in-frame rearrangements with V and J called that TCRdb kept. Clones are partly lost; checked studies trace under half to an unresolved V gene and leave the rest unexplained. From that table come the V and J calls and clone size; the DNA was used to work out D and trimming. This sample comprises more than 200,000 clones, 70% of them detected only once. The ten largest account for about 16% of the sample.

The CDR3 spans 10 residues, from the cysteine through the phenylalanine. Here the CDR3 DNA is all that survives: 30 bases in frame from base 1. CDR1 and CDR2 (SQVTM, ANQGSEA) derive from the germline V gene. V is cut by 4 bases and J by 7 bases, and the space between the germline ends is 5 bases. The full study reports these points: Baseline clonality exceeded that of age-matched healthy donors and correlated strongly with circulating CD8+ T-cell counts. Sampling times were not matched between patients in sustained remission and patients whose disease was progressing, and lymph node repertoires were not examined. An increase in clonality was observed at ibrutinib response, with clonality remaining stable during sustained remission and falling back toward baseline at progression. Public clonotypes were rare and either contracted or stayed stable during treatment, and the rise in clonality at ibrutinib response reflected the expansion of private clonotypes.

The time point label for this specimen denotes: 24 months on ibrutinib. For TCR beta library preparation, 1.5 to 2 micrograms of genomic DNA were isolated from cryopreserved PBMCs. Longitudinal blood samples from CLL patients on ibrutinib monotherapy were analyzed using high-throughput TCR beta sequencing. The patients were enrolled in a single-center, open-label phase 2 trial of ibrutinib monotherapy. Concerning this clone: The antigen it recognizes is unknown. Base qualities are missing; no much larger clone stands one base away. Other nucleotide sequences in the sample specify the same CDR3.

The source of this sequence is a human donor with chronic lymphocytic leukemia. The material sequenced was PBMCs, taken after 24 months of ibrutinib treatment. This chain is built from TRBV29-1 and TRBJ2-1, with the D segment identity uncertain. The DNA sequence is TGCAGCGTTGGGGGTAATGAGCAGTTCTTC. This gives the protein CSVGGNEQFF.